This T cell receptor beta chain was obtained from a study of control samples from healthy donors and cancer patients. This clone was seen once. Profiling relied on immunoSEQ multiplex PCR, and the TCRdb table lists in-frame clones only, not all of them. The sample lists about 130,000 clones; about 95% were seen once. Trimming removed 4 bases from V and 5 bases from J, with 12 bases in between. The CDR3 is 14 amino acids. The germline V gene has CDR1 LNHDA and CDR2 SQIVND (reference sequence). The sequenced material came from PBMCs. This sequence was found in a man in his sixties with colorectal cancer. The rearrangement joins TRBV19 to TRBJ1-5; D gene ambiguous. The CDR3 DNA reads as TGTGCCAGTAGTAAGGCTATGGAGGATCAGCCCCAGCATTTT. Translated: CASSKAMEDQPQHF.